The next 7 T cell receptor beta chains were all read from a single sample in a study of cytomegalovirus exposure and HLA in healthy donors. PCR employed 60 Vbeta and 13 Jbeta primers. Only in-frame clones appear in the TCRdb table, and some are missing; sequencing was by immunoSEQ multiplex PCR. Recorded for this sample: 150,000 to 200,000 clones. Sequences were obtained from PBMCs. Receptors originate from a young woman in good health and CMV-seropositive.

The chain employs TRBV5-4 and TRBJ2-7, with 10 bases that match TRBD1. This CDR3 has 14 residues. The germline V gene has CDR1 SGHNT and CDR2 YYREEE (reference sequence). V gave up 2 bases and J gave up 7 bases; unmatched junction bases: 6. The DNA for the CDR3 is TGTGCCAGCAGCTTCATGGACAGGGGGAATGAGCAGTACTTC. The encoded protein is CASSFMDRGNEQYF.

The CDR3 loop reads CASSRGTSGSYSEEQYF. The CDR3 coding sequence is TGTGCCAGCAGCCGGGGGACTAGCGGATCTTACTCGGAAGAGCAGTACTTC. V usage is TRBV11-2 and J usage is TRBJ2-7; 11 bases map to TRBD2. With V trimmed by 5 bases and J by 7 bases, 16 bases remained unmatched. Germline CDR1 and CDR2: SGHAT and FQNNGV. This CDR3 region has 17 residues.

This chain uses TRBV5-4 with TRBJ2-7; 7 nucleotides match TRBD2. The ends lost 4 bases at V and 1 base at J; junction bases unmatched: 11. Germline V gives CDR1 SGHNT, CDR2 YYREEE (reference sequence). There are 16 residues in the CDR3. CDR3 sequence reads: CASSLGGNYLSYEQYF. DNA for the CDR3: TGTGCCAGCAGCCTGGGAGGGAACTACCTTTCCTACGAGCAGTACTTC. Drawing the rest from reference TRBV5-4 and TRBJ2-7, the complete variable domain is ETGVTQSPTHLIKTRGQQVTLRCSSQSGHNTVSWYQQALGQGPQFIFQYYREEENGRGNFPPRFSGLQFPNYSSELNVNALELDDSALYLCASSLGGNYLSYEQYFGPGTRLTVT.

The chain is built from TRBV19 and TRBJ1-1; 8 bases align to TRBD1. Trimming at V came to 5 bases and at J to 6 bases, leaving 5 bases not matched to a gene. The V gene's germline CDR1 is LNHDA and CDR2 SQIVND (reference sequence). The CDR3 consists of 13 residues. The CDR3 protein is CASSVDRGSEAFF. DNA of the CDR3: TGTGCCAGTAGTGTCGACAGGGGCTCTGAAGCTTTCTTT.

Notes on this clone: The same CDR3 arises from other DNA sequences in this sample as well. V usage is TRBV6-5 and J usage is TRBJ2-3, with unresolved D. Germline V CDR1 and CDR2: MNHEY, SVGAGI. The CDR3 extends over 13 amino acids. Trimming left V 0 bases short and J 3 bases short, with 4 bases between. The CDR3 sequence is CASSYSSTDTQYF. The CDR3 DNA sequence: TGTGCCAGCAGTTACTCGAGTACAGATACGCAGTATTTT.

The chain joins TRBV19 to TRBJ1-1, with 7 bases that match TRBD1. CDR1 LNHDA and CDR2 SQIVND come from the germline V gene (reference sequence). This CDR3 has 14 residues. Germline trimming cut 7 bases from V and 3 bases from J; bases unmatched to any gene: 8. The CDR3 DNA reads TGTGCCAGTAAATATAGTGGACAGGACACTGAAGCTTTCTTT. This translates into CASKYSGQDTEAFF.

The J gene is TRBJ2-2, the V gene TRBV19, with 10 bases that match TRBD2. The J segment lost 2 bases and the V segment lost 6 bases, leaving 3 bases of the junction unmatched. CDR1 is LNHDA and CDR2 is SQIVND in the germline V gene (reference sequence). This CDR3 contains 15 residues. Here the CDR3 DNA reads TGTGCCAGTAGGAGCGGGGGGGGAAACACCGGGGAGCTGTTTTTT. Protein sequence: CASRSGGGNTGELFF.